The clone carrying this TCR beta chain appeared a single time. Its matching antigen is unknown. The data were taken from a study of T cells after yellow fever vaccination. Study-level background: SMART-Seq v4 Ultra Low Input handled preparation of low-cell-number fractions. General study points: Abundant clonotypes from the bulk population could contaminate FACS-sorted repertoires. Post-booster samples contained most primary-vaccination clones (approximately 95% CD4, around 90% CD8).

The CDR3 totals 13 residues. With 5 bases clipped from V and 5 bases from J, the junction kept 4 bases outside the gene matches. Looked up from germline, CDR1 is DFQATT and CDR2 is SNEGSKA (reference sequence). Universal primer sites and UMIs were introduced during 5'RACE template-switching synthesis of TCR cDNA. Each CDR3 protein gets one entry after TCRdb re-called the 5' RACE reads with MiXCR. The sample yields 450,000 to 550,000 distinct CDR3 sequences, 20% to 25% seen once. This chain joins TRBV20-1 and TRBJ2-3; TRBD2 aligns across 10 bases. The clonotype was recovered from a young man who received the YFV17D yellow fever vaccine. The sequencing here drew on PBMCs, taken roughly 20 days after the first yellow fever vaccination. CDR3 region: CSAVAGGKDTQYF. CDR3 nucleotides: TGCAGTGCTGTAGCGGGGGGAAAAGATACGCAGTATTTT.